This entry describes one T cell receptor beta chain. Germline and junction disagree at one end, which may indicate a read error. This specimen belongs to a study of blood T cells in healthy people across ages. The authors ran a second PCR of roughly 6 to 12 cycles using a sample-barcoded 5' primer and a J-beta primer mix. A single record per CDR3 protein comes from TCRdb applying MiXCR to the 5' RACE reads. The sample lists around 990,000 distinct CDR3 sequences, about two fifths seen once, with under 15% in the top ten. This CDR3 region has 14 residues. Germline V CDR1 and CDR2: MGHRA, YSYEKL. The chain carries TRBV4-1 and TRBJ1-2, with 8 positions matching TRBD1. This clonotype originated in a man aged 18 to 35 in good health. The sequencing sample was made of blood. The DNA of the CDR3 is TGCGCCAGCAGCCAGGACAGGGTCAACTATGACTACACCTTC. Encoded protein: CASSQDRVNYDYTF.